These 30 T cell receptor beta chains were all obtained from the same sample, sequenced in a study of tissue T cells after allogeneic stem cell transplantation. Specified time point: mouse harvest day 7 after allogeneic transplant. Tail vein injection delivered 10^7 T-cell-depleted bone marrow cells and 10^6 splenic CD5+ T cells. Profiling relied on immunoSEQ multiplex PCR, and the TCRdb table lists in-frame clones only, not all of them. The sample contains almost 5,500 clones, about half of which appear only once. The specimen was gut tissue. The receptor source for this set is a female BALB/c mouse given C57BL/6 T cells with graft-versus-host disease after an allogeneic hematopoietic cell transplant.

For this clone: Genes here carry mouse names. With the read ending 1 residue before the CDR3 end, the germline J gene is used to fill in that end. V is TRBV3 and J is TRBJ2-4; 10 bases line up with TRBD1. V was pared by 5 bases and J by 8 bases, with 7 bases of the junction left unmatched. Looked up from germline, CDR1 is SNHLY and CDR2 is FYNGKV (reference sequence). CDR3 length equals 14 residues. The CDR3 sequence: CASSPGQGTGTLYF. The CDR3 DNA, read in part, is TGTGCCAGCAGCCCGGGACAGGGGACGGGCACCTTGTAC.

This clone is categorized as large (0.1 to 1%). Gene and germline names: mouse. Sequencing ends 1 residue short of the CDR3 end; the germline J gene provides the rest. The V gene is TRBV14, the J gene TRBJ2-1; D remains unclear. Germline loops: CDR1 SGHDT, CDR2 FRDEAV. The CDR3 is made up of 12 amino acids. V was pared by 1 base and J by 1 base, with 0 bases between. The covered CDR3 bases are TGTGCCAGCAGTTTCAACTATGCTGAGCAGTTC. This translates into CASSFNYAEQF. The full CDR3 protein reads CASSFNYAEQFF.

A word on this clone: Each gene name is a mouse one. The read finishes 1 residue shy of the CDR3 end, and the germline J gene is used to complete it. The V and J genes are TRBV26 and TRBJ1-5, with a weak D call TRBD1 (6 bases). CDR1 KGHPV and CDR2 FQNQEV come from the germline V gene (reference sequence). Trimming took 4 bases from V and 6 from J, leaving 7 bases between them. The CDR3 loop spans 12 amino acids. The CDR3: CASSRDIQAPLF. Partial CDR3 DNA: TGTGCCAGCAGTCGGGACATCCAGGCTCCGCTT. Using reference TRBV26 and TRBJ1-5 for the parts outside the CDR3, the full variable domain is NSKVIQTPRYLVKGQGQKAKMRCIPEKGHPVVFWYQQNKNNEFKFLINFQNQEVLQQIDMTEKRFSAECPSNSPCSLEIQSSEAGDSALYLCASSRDIQAPLFGEGTRLSVL.

Concerning this clone itself: Mouse names are used for the genes. Read data end 1 residue before the CDR3 end; the end is taken from the germline J gene. V gene TRBV4 combines with J gene TRBJ2-5, with 11 bases lining up with TRBD2. J was trimmed by 0 bases and V by 5 bases; bases with no gene match: 7. Per germline, CDR1 LGHDT and CDR2 YNNKQL (reference sequence). This CDR3 comprises 17 residues. CDR3 bases read: TGTGCCAGCAGCCTCGGGACTGGGGGATTTAACCAAGACACCCAGTAC. Amino acids: CASSLGTGGFNQDTQY. The complete CDR3 protein is CASSLGTGGFNQDTQYF.

This clone has more than one count but fewer than ten. Genes here carry mouse names. The CDR3 goes on 1 residue after the read ends, and that part is filled in from the germline J gene. The chain uses TRBV13-2 and TRBJ2-7; D possibly corresponds to TRBD2 (7 bases). Germline CDR1 and CDR2: NNHNN and SYGAGS (reference sequence). The CDR3 totals 15 residues. Trimming removed 1 base at V and 0 bases at J, with 11 bases between. CDR3 in amino acids: CASGDRGGSSYEQYF. Partial CDR3 DNA: TGTGCCAGCGGTGATAGGGGGGGGAGCTCCTATGAACAGTAC.

With respect to this clone: Germline and genes: mouse. CDR3 sequence: CASTRQGYNSPLYF. Partial CDR3 DNA: TGTGCCAGCACCCGACAGGGGTATAATTCGCCCCTCTAC. The chain uses TRBV26 and TRBJ1-6, with TRBD1 identical over 8 bases. The read falls 1 residue short of the CDR3 end, and the missing part is taken from the germline J gene. TRBJ1-6 is filed as an ORF, its function uncertain. The CDR3 length is 14 residues. The germline CDR1 and CDR2 sequences are KGHPV and FQNQEV (reference sequence). V gave up 7 bases and J gave up 4 bases; unmatched junction bases: 3.

In regard to this clone: Mouse germline and gene names are used. The read comes to an end 1 residue before the CDR3 does, leaving the germline J gene to fill in the end. This chain uses TRBV19 with TRBJ2-2, with 7 bases that match TRBD2. CDR3 size: 15 residues. Germline assignment: CDR1 FNHDT and CDR2 SITEND (reference sequence). J lost 0 bases, V lost 4 bases, and 3 bases had no gene match. CDR3 residues: CASSPGLANTGQLYF. The CDR3 DNA, read in part, is TGTGCCAGCAGTCCCGGACTGGCAAACACCGGGCAGCTCTAC.

Turning to this clone: Mouse germline and gene names are used. The sequence runs out 1 residue before the end of the CDR3; the remainder is reconstructed from the germline J gene. The rearrangement joins TRBV13-3 to TRBJ2-3, with D maybe TRBD1 (6 bases). The CDR3 length is 14 residues. Germline V gene sequence: CDR1 NNHDY, CDR2 SYVADS. V gave up 2 bases and J gave up 3 bases, with 10 bases separating them. This CDR3 reads CASSERGRAETLYF. The sequenced part of the CDR3 DNA is TGTGCCAGCAGTGAGAGGGGGAGGGCAGAAACGCTGTAT.

As concerns this clone: Genes and germline are mouse. Read coverage stops 1 residue before the CDR3 terminus; the germline J gene supplies the remainder. V and J are TRBV5 and TRBJ2-5; TRBD1 matches at 7 bases. The CDR3 covers 13 residues. Germline V CDR1 and CDR2: LGHNA, YNLKQL (reference sequence). The trim removed 4 bases at V and 3 bases at J, leaving 1 base unmatched. The CDR3 DNA, read in part, is TGTGCCAGCAGCCGGGACAGACAAGACACCCAGTAC. Its protein product is CASSRDRQDTQY. The complete CDR3 reads CASSRDRQDTQYF.

With regard to this clone: Each gene name is a mouse one. The CDR3 end falls 1 residue outside the read, so it is completed with the germline J gene. The rearrangement uses TRBV13-1 and TRBJ2-4; TRBD1 might be the D (5 bases). Trimming shortened V by 3 bases and J by 4 bases, and 6 bases separated the two germline ends. Germline CDR1 reads NSHNY; CDR2 reads SYGAGN. This CDR3 is built from 12 residues. The covered CDR3 bases are TGTGCCAGCAGTGCCAGGGAAAACACCTTGTAC. As protein: CASSARENTLY. The entire CDR3 protein reads CASSARENTLYF.

Worth noting for this clone: The gene symbols are mouse symbols. The read halts 1 residue ahead of the CDR3 end, with the missing end drawn from the germline J gene. This chain uses TRBV13-1 with TRBJ2-7, with 9 bases aligning to TRBD2. J lost 6 bases, V lost 1 base, and 8 bases had no gene match. Germline values: CDR1 NSHNY, CDR2 SYGAGN. The CDR3 contains 15 residues. The CDR3 loop is CASSDPGGGAPEQYF. The DNA read from the CDR3 is TGTGCCAGCAGTGATCCTGGGGGGGGCGCCCCTGAACAGTAC.

This clone was seen a few times. Any gene name here is a mouse gene name. The CDR3 is cut off 1 residue early in the read; its end comes from the germline J gene. This sequence joins TRBV23 and TRBJ2-5. This CDR3 contains 14 residues. In germline, CDR1 is KGHTA, CDR2 FQNQQP. The CDR3 bases that were read are TGCTCCAGCAGTCAATCGGTAGCCCAAGACACCCAGTAC. This sequence encodes CSSSQSVAQDTQY. The full CDR3 protein is CSSSQSVAQDTQYF.

Regarding this clone: Germline and genes: mouse. The CDR3: CASSLPGLTSQNTLYF. The CDR3 bases that were read are TGTGCCAGCAGTCTACCGGGACTTACTAGTCAAAACACCTTGTAC. The V and J genes are TRBV26 and TRBJ2-4; tentative D call: TRBD2 (6 bases). The CDR3 end lies 1 residue beyond the end of the read and is filled in from the germline J gene. Trimming removed 3 bases from V and 0 bases from J, with 13 bases in between. CDR1 and CDR2 (germline): KGHPV, FQNQEV (reference sequence). The CDR3 runs 16 residues.

Comment on this clone: Germline and genes: mouse. Read coverage stops 1 residue before the CDR3 terminus; the germline J gene supplies the remainder. The rearrangement joins TRBV29 to TRBJ1-2, with D perhaps matching TRBD1 (5 bases). From germline, CDR1 is MSHET and CDR2 SYDVDS. V gave up 3 bases and J gave up 3 bases, with 8 bases separating them. There are 13 residues in the CDR3. The sequenced part of the CDR3 DNA is TGTGCTAGCAGTTTCAGGGACGACTCCGACTACACC. Amino acid sequence: CASSFRDDSDYT. The whole CDR3 region reads CASSFRDDSDYTF. Supplemented by reference TRBV29 and TRBJ1-2, the full variable domain reads DMKVTQMPRYLIKRMGENVLLECGQDMSHETMYWYRQDPGLGLQLIYISYDVDSNSEGDIPKGYRVSRKKREHFSLILDSAKTNQTSVYFCASSFRDDSDYTFGSGTRLLVI.

Regarding this clone: Mouse gene names apply. Read coverage stops 1 residue before the CDR3 terminus; the germline J gene supplies the remainder. The V and J genes are TRBV4 and TRBJ2-7, with D possibly TRBD2 on 5 matching bases. Trimming removed 5 bases at V and 4 bases at J, with 9 bases between. Germline loops: CDR1 LGHDT, CDR2 YNNKQL (reference sequence). The length of the CDR3 is 12 residues. Partial CDR3 DNA: TGTGCCAGCAGCCTGACTGTATATGAACAGTAC. Encoded protein: CASSLTVYEQY. The entire CDR3 sequence reads CASSLTVYEQYF.

This clone was counted a few times. Mouse names are used for the genes. The sequence runs out 1 residue before the end of the CDR3; the remainder is reconstructed from the germline J gene. V gene TRBV17 combines with J gene TRBJ2-3, with D tentatively TRBD2 (8 bases). The V gene's germline CDR1 is MNHDT and CDR2 YYDKIL. The CDR3 runs 15 residues. Trimming cost V 3 bases and J 1 base, with 11 bases left between them. The CDR3 is CASSSRGGGAETLYF. The sequenced part of the CDR3 DNA is TGTGCTAGCAGTAGCAGGGGGGGCGGTGCAGAAACGCTGTAT.

This clone has only a few counts. Gene names and germline refer to mouse. The read comes to an end 1 residue before the CDR3 does, leaving the germline J gene to fill in the end. The V call is TRBV5, the J call TRBJ2-5; 7 nucleotides align to TRBD1. The V gene's germline CDR1 is LGHNA and CDR2 YNLKQL (reference sequence). The trim removed 2 bases at V and 6 bases at J, leaving 5 bases unmatched. This CDR3 spans 14 amino acids. CDR3 DNA (partial): TGTGCCAGCAGCCAATACAGGGGACGGGACACCCAGTAC. It specifies CASSQYRGRDTQY. The entire CDR3 reads CASSQYRGRDTQYF.

For this clone: Genes and germline are mouse. From the germline J gene comes the end of the CDR3, since the read stops 1 residue before it. The chain combines TRBV26 with TRBJ2-1; 7 bases are shared with TRBD1. With 4 bases clipped from V and 3 bases from J, the junction kept 3 bases outside the gene matches. This CDR3 spans 14 amino acids. CDR1 KGHPV and CDR2 FQNQEV come from the germline V gene (reference sequence). CDR3 sequence: CASSPGQIYAEQFF. The sequenced CDR3 bases are TGTGCCAGCAGTCCGGGACAGATCTATGCTGAGCAGTTC. The full variable domain, rest sourced from reference TRBV26 and TRBJ2-1, is NSKVIQTPRYLVKGQGQKAKMRCIPEKGHPVVFWYQQNKNNEFKFLINFQNQEVLQQIDMTEKRFSAECPSNSPCSLEIQSSEAGDSALYLCASSPGQIYAEQFFGPGTRLTVL.

Remarks on this clone: The germline and genes are mouse ones. Sequencing ends 1 residue short of the CDR3 end; the germline J gene provides the rest. The rearrangement uses TRBV13-1 and TRBJ2-4, with 7 bases aligning to TRBD2. Trimming removed 4 bases from V and 1 base from J; junction bases left unmatched: 3. This CDR3 is built from 14 residues. Germline V gene data show CDR1 as NSHNY and CDR2 as SYGAGN. CDR3 region: CASSPLGGQNTLYF. The sequenced CDR3 bases are TGTGCCAGCAGTCCCCTGGGGGGTCAAAACACCTTGTAC.

This clone has a handful of counts. Gene names follow the mouse nomenclature. The read falls 1 residue short of the CDR3 end, and the missing part is taken from the germline J gene. This chain joins TRBV15 and TRBJ2-7; 8 bases map to TRBD1. The junction had 4 bases not matched to a gene; V was cut back by 6 bases and J by 0 bases. Germline V gives CDR1 SGHND, CDR2 FRSKSL. This CDR3 is 14 amino acids long. The CDR3 region is CASSTGGSSYEQYF. Partial CDR3 DNA: TGTGCCAGCAGCACAGGGGGAAGCTCCTATGAACAGTAC.

About this clone: The gene names here belong to mouse. Read coverage stops 1 residue before the CDR3 terminus; the germline J gene supplies the remainder. This chain connects TRBV26 to TRBJ2-5; D unresolved. The CDR3 runs 12 residues. The germline gives CDR1 KGHPV, CDR2 FQNQEV (reference sequence). Trimming removed 0 bases from V and 11 bases from J, with 9 bases in between. The CDR3 is CASSLSAVDQYF. The CDR3 DNA, read in part, is TGTGCCAGCAGTCTGTCAGCGGTTGACCAGTAC.

This clone was seen just once. The genes are named according to mouse. Other DNA sequences in the same sample also yield this CDR3. CDR3 residues: CASSLLGGQDTQYF. The part of the CDR3 DNA that was read is TGTGCCAGCAGTCTGTTGGGAGGACAAGACACCCAGTAC. J is TRBJ2-5 and V is TRBV26; D is unresolved. The read comes to an end 1 residue before the CDR3 does, leaving the germline J gene to fill in the end. Trimming removed 1 base from V and 3 bases from J, with 8 bases in between. Germline V gives CDR1 KGHPV, CDR2 FQNQEV (reference sequence). The CDR3 has 14 amino acids. Filled out from reference TRBV26 and TRBJ2-5, the complete variable domain reads NSKVIQTPRYLVKGQGQKAKMRCIPEKGHPVVFWYQQNKNNEFKFLINFQNQEVLQQIDMTEKRFSAECPSNSPCSLEIQSSEAGDSALYLCASSLLGGQDTQYFGPGTRLLVL.

As regards this clone: Any gene name here is a mouse gene name. The CDR3 end lies 1 residue beyond the end of the read and is filled in from the germline J gene. The chain has TRBV12-2 and TRBJ2-7, with 14 positions matching TRBD2. V shed 6 bases and J 5 bases; nucleotides not matched to a gene: 5. CDR1 and CDR2 (germline): SGHLS, HYDKME. The CDR3 runs 14 residues. The CDR3 here is CASRDWGGADEQYF. The sequenced part of the CDR3 DNA is TGTGCCAGCAGGGACTGGGGGGGCGCGGATGAACAGTAC.

This clone was observed a handful of times. Gene names are mouse gene names. The read falls 1 residue short of the CDR3 end, and the missing part is taken from the germline J gene. The chain employs TRBV26 and TRBJ1-1; 11 bases align to TRBD1. Looked up from germline, CDR1 is KGHPV and CDR2 is FQNQEV (reference sequence). V shed 4 bases, J shed 5 bases, and the junction held 3 bases outside the gene matches. The CDR3 sequence is 14 residues long. The covered CDR3 bases are TGTGCCAGCAGTCCGGGACAGGGGGGGACAGAAGTCTTC. Its protein is CASSPGQGGTEVF. The entire CDR3 sequence reads CASSPGQGGTEVFF.

With respect to this clone: The germline and genes are mouse ones. The read ends 1 residue before the CDR3 terminus; that terminus is restored from the germline J gene. V and J are TRBV23 and TRBJ2-3; the table calls TRBD1, which could not be checked here. The germline CDR1 and CDR2 sequences are KGHTA and FQNQQP. The length of the CDR3 is 14 residues. CDR3 DNA, as far as it was read: TGCTCCAGCAGTCAAGAGGGGGGTGCAGAAACGCTGTAT. Amino acids: CSSSQEGGAETLY. In full, the CDR3 is CSSSQEGGAETLYF.

This clone was picked up a small number of times. Gene and germline names: mouse. The read terminates 1 residue ahead of where the CDR3 ends, so the germline J gene completes it. The chain carries TRBV20 and TRBJ1-2; maybe TRBD1 (5 bases). From germline, CDR1 is GFQATS and CDR2 STVNSAI. The V and J ends lost 0 bases and 2 bases respectively, with 13 bases between them. CDR3 length: 15 amino acids. Incomplete CDR3 DNA: TGTGGTGCTAGGGATTGGGGGGGTAGTAACTCCGACTACACC. This encodes CGARDWGGSNSDYT. The entire CDR3 protein reads CGARDWGGSNSDYTF.

A note on this clone: Gene labels here are mouse ones. Read sequence stops 1 residue before the CDR3 end, and the germline J gene provides the missing end. The chain carries TRBV15 and TRBJ2-3; the match to TRBD2 covers 9 bases. Germline V gene sequence: CDR1 SGHND, CDR2 FRSKSL. V lost 6 bases and J lost 2; bases outside the gene matches: 3. The CDR3 is made up of 14 amino acids. CDR3 sequence reads: CASRLGGVAETLYF. The CDR3 bases that were read are TGTGCCAGCAGACTGGGGGGTGTTGCAGAAACGCTGTAT. The entire variable domain, with the rest obtained from reference TRBV15 and TRBJ2-3, is as follows: DAGVTQTPRHEVAEKGQTIILKCEPVSGHNDLFWYRQTKIQGLELLSYFRSKSLMEDGGAFKDRFKAEMLNSSFSTLKIQPTEPKDSAVYLCASRLGGVAETLYFGSGTRLTVL.

This clone has a handful of counts. Genes and germline come from the mouse. CDR3 sequence: CASSLPGHSNSDYTF. The sequenced part of the CDR3 DNA is TGTGCCAGCAGTCTCCCGGGACACTCAAACTCCGACTACACC. The rearrangement links TRBV26 to TRBJ1-2, with D possibly being TRBD1 (6 bases). The read terminates 1 residue before the CDR3 end, so the remaining end is supplied by the germline J gene. This CDR3 has 15 residues. CDR1 is KGHPV, CDR2 FQNQEV, per germline (reference sequence). The V end was cut by 3 bases, the J end by 0 bases, with 11 bases between. The full variable domain, in which reference TRBV26 and TRBJ1-2 provide the parts outside the CDR3, is NSKVIQTPRYLVKGQGQKAKMRCIPEKGHPVVFWYQQNKNNEFKFLINFQNQEVLQQIDMTEKRFSAECPSNSPCSLEIQSSEAGDSALYLCASSLPGHSNSDYTFGSGTRLLVI.

This clone was observed a single time. Mouse names are used for the genes. The observed sequence ends 1 residue before the CDR3 terminus, with the missing tail filled in from the germline J gene. The rearrangement links TRBV26 to TRBJ2-4; 11 nucleotides align to TRBD2. V dropped 5 bases and J dropped 4; count of bases not matched to a gene: 2. Germline CDR1 reads KGHPV; CDR2 reads FQNQEV (reference sequence). This CDR3 spans 14 amino acids. The DNA read from the CDR3 is TGTGCCAGCAGTATGGACTGGGGGGAAAACACCTTGTAC. Residues: CASSMDWGENTLY. The entire CDR3 is CASSMDWGENTLYF.

This clone is labeled medium-sized. The germline and genes are mouse ones. From the germline J gene comes the end of the CDR3, since the read stops 1 residue before it. The chain has TRBV14 and TRBJ2-7, with 8 bases identical to TRBD2. The trim removed 1 base at V and 0 bases at J, leaving 6 bases unmatched. The CDR3 extends over 16 amino acids. Germline-derived CDR1 and CDR2 are SGHDT and FRDEAV. Partial CDR3 DNA: TGTGCCAGCAGTTTCCTCTGGGGGGTTAGCTCCTATGAACAGTAC. It specifies CASSFLWGVSSYEQY. The CDR3 as a whole reads CASSFLWGVSSYEQYF.